These T cell receptor beta chains were read from a single sample in a study of blood T cell repertoires in COVID-19. Measured with immunoSEQ multiplex PCR; TCRdb has only the in-frame clones, and not every one. This sample yields roughly 120,000 clones, of which less than 90% are seen a single time; 7.9% belongs to the top ten. The specimen sequenced was peripheral blood. The origin of the receptors is a man aged 65 to 79 who had recovered from COVID-19. CDR3s leave out the opening cysteine and the closing phenylalanine or tryptophan.

V	CDR3
TRBV11-2	ASSRRDSVTYEQY
TRBV3-1/TRBV3-2	ASSQDRLAGGLSNEQF
TRBV2	ASSYTRGNEKLF
TRBV7-9	ASSSARTGVGYGYT
TRBV4-1	ASSQVRTTNRETQY
TRBV7-3	ASSLQGSDVNGYT
TRBV6-5	ASRNQGVTEAF
TRBV15	ATSKGGAGPEAF
TRBV19	ASRSRVAELEAF
TRBV15	ATSRGHYTGELF
TRBV19	ASSPRTGELYEQY
TRBV7-8	ASSLVPGMLRGYT
TRBV15	ATSREQGYGYT
TRBV10-3	ATNDRVTDTQY
TRBV18	ASSSQVIYEQY
TRBV3-1/TRBV3-2	ASSHLRTSTDTQY
TRBV6-2/TRBV6-3	ASSYRTPGPGELF
TRBV7-6	ASSFDRGPSPLH
TRBV9	ASRSGTGGTNTEAF
TRBV10-1	ASSESKGVTVAF
TRBV11-2	ASSLSVAGGIQETQY
TRBV9	ASGIAGQYNEQF
TRBV4-1	ASSRNRGNSPLH
TRBV2	ASSYYGDEQY
TRBV6-5	ASSSRQGKETQY
TRBV11-3	ASSSQLNTEAF
TRBV4-2	ASSQSTPAGGDGNIQY
TRBV4-1	ASSQTDRDYNSPLH
TRBV28	ASSTGGGENTEAF
TRBV28	ASSLVAASILNEQF
TRBV10-3	AIRGRALGEQF
TRBV28	ASSFGRTKGGYGYT
TRBV6-2/TRBV6-3	ASSYSSSNQPQH
TRBV5-1	ASRSGDSFNYGYT
TRBV2	ASSVGRITRLADTQY
TRBV6-5	ASSYLGTANYGYT
TRBV2	ASLSGRAYNEQF
TRBV28	ASSLTTPSGQPQH
TRBV10-3	AISGGVTGNTIY
TRBV6-5	ASSYSGSSFSYEQY
TRBV15	ATSRDTWETQY
TRBV18	ASSQQGFGTGENEQF
TRBV5-1	ASSWGDRATNEKLF
TRBV2	ASSAGGTYGYT
TRBV10-1	ARGDQETQY
TRBV2	ASSVNRGPEKLF
TRBV27	ASSLRGRFQTGGSYEQY
TRBV7-9	ASSLSGADYGYT
TRBV30	AWSVGRSSYNSPLH
TRBV18	ASSSGGSSNQPQH
TRBV2	ASSDDMNTEAF
TRBV4-2	ASSQGQGATNEKLF
TRBV3-1/TRBV3-2	ASSQVTSEAF
TRBV3-1/TRBV3-2	ASSQLAGGRGTDTQY
TRBV7-9	ASSFGGATVEQF